This T cell receptor (beta chain) was sequenced during a study of identifying expanded T cells in peripheral blood. The study's findings and limits: About 1.2 clones differed between technical replicates, versus roughly 17 and 20 over time.

Concerning this clone: Antigen specificity is unknown.

The germline V gene has CDR1 SGHDN and CDR2 FVKESK. The CDR3 extends over 20 amino acids. V shed 6 bases, J shed 5 bases, and the junction held 26 bases outside the gene matches. TCRdb's copy holds only in-frame clones and misses some; the assay was immunoSEQ multiplex PCR. The sample lists 65,000 to 95,000 clones, less than 90% occurring once. Sequencing used blood. The chain links TRBV14 to TRBJ1-1; 8 bases are shared with TRBD1. This TCR came from a person aged 18-69 years in good health. The CDR3 DNA reads as TGTGCCAGCAGGCCGACCCCCGTATGGACAGGGTACGGGAGGGAGACTGAAGCTTTCTTT. The encoded protein is CASRPTPVWTGYGRETEAFF.